The clone carrying this T cell receptor (beta chain) was recorded many times. Documented time point: newly diagnosed GD, antithyroid drugs for less than 3 months. Extracted RNA from PBMCs served as the source of the TCR library. Both iRepertoire HTBI primers and Arm-PCR of CDR3 regions were used to build the TCR beta libraries. Each CDR3 protein gets one entry after TCRdb re-called the multiplex PCR reads with MiXCR. The sample records roughly 410,000 distinct CDR3 sequences, approximately 15% being singletons. The entry originates in a study of regulatory T cells in long-lasting Graves disease. Study information: Antithyroid drug use was under 3 months in newly diagnosed Graves' patients.

Between the trimmed V and J ends, which lost 4 bases and 1 base, there was a span of 7 bases. CDR3 length equals 13 residues. The germline V gene has CDR1 SGHTA and CDR2 FQGNSA. This same sample was also taken into another study, of T cells in Graves' hyperthyroidism and ophthalmopathy.

The sequence derives from a middle-aged woman with Graves disease. The specimen was peripheral blood mononuclear cells (PBMCs), collected at new diagnosis, from a patient treated with antithyroid drugs. The gene calls are TRBV7-2 and TRBJ1-1; no definite D call. The CDR3 bases are TGTGCCAGCAGCTCAGGCCCGAACACTGAAGCTTTCTTT. It is translated as CASSSGPNTEAFF.